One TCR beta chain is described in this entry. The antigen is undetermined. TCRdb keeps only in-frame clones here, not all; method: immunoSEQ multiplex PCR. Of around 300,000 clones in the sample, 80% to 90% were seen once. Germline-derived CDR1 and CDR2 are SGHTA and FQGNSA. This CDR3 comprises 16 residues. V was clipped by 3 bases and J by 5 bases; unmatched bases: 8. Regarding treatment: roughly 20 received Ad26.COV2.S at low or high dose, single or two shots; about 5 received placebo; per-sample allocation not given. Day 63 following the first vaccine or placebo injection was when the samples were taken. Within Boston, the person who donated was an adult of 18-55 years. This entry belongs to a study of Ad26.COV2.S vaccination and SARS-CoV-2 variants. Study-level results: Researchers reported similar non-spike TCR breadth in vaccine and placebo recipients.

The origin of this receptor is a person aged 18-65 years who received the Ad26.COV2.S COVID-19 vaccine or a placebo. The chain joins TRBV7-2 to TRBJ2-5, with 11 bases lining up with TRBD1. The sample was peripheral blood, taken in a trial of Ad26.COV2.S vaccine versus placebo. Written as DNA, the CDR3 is TGTGCCAGCAGCTTCTCCGGGACAGGGGGAGGGGAGACCCAGTACTTC. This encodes CASSFSGTGGGETQYF. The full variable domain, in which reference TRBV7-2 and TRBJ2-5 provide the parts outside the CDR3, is GAGVSQSPSNKVTEKGKDVELRCDPISGHTALYWYRQSLGQGLEFLIYFQGNSAPDKSGLPSDRFSAERTGGSVSTLTIQRTQQEDSAVYLCASSFSGTGGGETQYFGPGTRLLVL.